This T cell receptor beta chain was documented in a study of cytomegalovirus exposure and HLA in healthy donors. The germline V gene has CDR1 ENHRY and CDR2 SYGVKD. Deletions cut 6 bases from V and 1 base from J, with 19 bases between. The CDR3 contains 16 residues. The primer mix had 60 Vbeta and 13 Jbeta primers. Assay: immunoSEQ multiplex PCR; the TCRdb copy retains only in-frame clones and omits some. The sample shows roughly 290,000 clones, 80% of them seen only once. For this clone: Its specificity is unknown.

General study points: Researchers counted roughly 160 TCR beta chains as cytomegalovirus-associated. In an earlier analysis, in roughly 600 donors, most V segments appeared productive either ~87% or ~30% of the time. It was confirmed in vitro that a few of the CMV-associated chains were specific for CMV antigens.

The chain employs TRBV10-3 and TRBJ2-7; D might be TRBD2 (5 bases). This TCR came from a girl aged 2 to 10 in good health and CMV-seronegative. Sequenced sample: PBMCs. The chain's CDR3 is CAIRSMEGSRSYEQYF. CDR3 nucleotide sequence: TGTGCCATCAGATCGATGGAAGGGAGTCGGTCCTACGAGCAGTACTTC.